The clone carrying this T cell receptor (beta chain) has ten or more counts. Its specificity is not known. With a J-beta primer mix and a sample-barcoded 5' primer, a second PCR ran about 7 to 12 cycles. TCRdb re-called the 5' RACE reads with MiXCR, one entry per CDR3 protein. This sample has approximately 810,000 distinct CDR3 sequences; about 34% occur once, and the top ten carry under 15%. The data stem from a study of blood T cells in healthy people across ages. The trim removed 0 bases at V and 4 bases at J, leaving 4 bases unmatched. The length of the CDR3 is 15 residues. Germline loops: CDR1 SGHRS, CDR2 YFSETQ. Study results and limitations: Older age coincided with a roughly linear decline in TCR beta diversity per million T cells.

This TCR was sampled from a man younger than 35 in good health. This chain links TRBV5-1 with TRBJ2-3, with TRBD1 matching over 8 bases. The material sequenced was blood. The CDR3 DNA follows: TGCGCCAGCAGCTTGGAGCAGGGGGCGGCAGATACGCAGTATTTT. Translating it yields CASSLEQGAADTQYF.